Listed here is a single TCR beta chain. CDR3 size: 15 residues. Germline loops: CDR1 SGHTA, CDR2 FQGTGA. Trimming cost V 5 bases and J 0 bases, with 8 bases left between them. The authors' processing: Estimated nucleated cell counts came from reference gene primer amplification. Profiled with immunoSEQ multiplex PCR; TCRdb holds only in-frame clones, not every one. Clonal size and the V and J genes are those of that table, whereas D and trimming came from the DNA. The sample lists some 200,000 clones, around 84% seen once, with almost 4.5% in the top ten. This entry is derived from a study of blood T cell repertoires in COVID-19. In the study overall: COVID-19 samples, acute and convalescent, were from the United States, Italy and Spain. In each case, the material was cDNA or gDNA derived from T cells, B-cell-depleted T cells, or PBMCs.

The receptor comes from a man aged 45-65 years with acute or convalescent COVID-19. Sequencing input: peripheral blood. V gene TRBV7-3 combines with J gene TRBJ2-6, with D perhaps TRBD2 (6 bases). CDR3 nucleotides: TGTGCCAGCAGCGCGGGAAACTCTGGGGCCAACGTCCTGACTTTC. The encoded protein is CASSAGNSGANVLTF.